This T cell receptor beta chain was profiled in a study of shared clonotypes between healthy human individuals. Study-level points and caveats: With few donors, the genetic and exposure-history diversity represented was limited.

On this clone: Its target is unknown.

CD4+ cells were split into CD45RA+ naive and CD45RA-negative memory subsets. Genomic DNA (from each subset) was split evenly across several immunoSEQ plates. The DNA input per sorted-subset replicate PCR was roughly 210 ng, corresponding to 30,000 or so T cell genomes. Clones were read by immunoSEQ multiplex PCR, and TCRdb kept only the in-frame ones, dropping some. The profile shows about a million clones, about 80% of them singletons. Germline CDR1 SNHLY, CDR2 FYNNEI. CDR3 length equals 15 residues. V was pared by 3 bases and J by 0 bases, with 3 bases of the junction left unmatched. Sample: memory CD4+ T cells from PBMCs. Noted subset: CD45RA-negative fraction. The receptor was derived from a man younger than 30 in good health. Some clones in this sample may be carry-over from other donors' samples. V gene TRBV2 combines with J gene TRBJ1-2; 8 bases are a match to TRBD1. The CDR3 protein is CASSEFRGPNYGYTF. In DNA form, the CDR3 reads TGTGCCAGCAGTGAGTTCAGGGGGCCTAACTATGGCTACACCTTC.